The next 6 T cell receptor beta chains were all read from a single sample in a study of cytomegalovirus exposure and HLA in healthy donors. PCR primers comprised 60 Vbeta and 13 Jbeta primers. Libraries were prepared by immunoSEQ multiplex PCR; TCRdb keeps only in-frame clonotypes and omits some of them. The table shows approximately 100,000 clones, with around 76% occurring only once. Sequenced input: PBMCs. The receptor set was obtained from a woman aged 50 to 65 in good health and CMV-seropositive.

This clone was seen only once. The rearrangement joins TRBV9 to TRBJ2-3, with TRBD2 identical over 8 bases. V dropped 7 bases and J dropped 6; count of bases not matched to a gene: 16. This CDR3 contains 16 residues. Per the germline V gene, CDR1 is SGDLS and CDR2 is YYNGEE. The CDR3 loop is CASSRGGVSSWDTQYF. CDR3 coding DNA: TGTGCCAGCTCCCGGGGGGGGGTTTCCTCCTGGGATACGCAGTATTTT.

Concerning this clone itself: The sample contains more than one DNA sequence encoding this CDR3. The gene calls are TRBV9 and TRBJ1-1, with D possibly being TRBD1 (5 bases). Germline V gene sequence: CDR1 SGDLS, CDR2 YYNGEE. The ends were cut back, 0 bases at V and 5 bases at J, with 14 bases in the middle. The CDR3 consists of 15 residues. CDR3 sequence reads: CASSVGGGSGTEAFF. The CDR3 DNA follows: TGTGCCAGCAGCGTAGGGGGGGGGTCGGGGACTGAAGCTTTCTTT.

The rearrangement links TRBV5-1 to TRBJ1-2, with 7 bases aligning to TRBD1. Germline CDR1 and CDR2: SGHRS and YFSETQ. The CDR3 extends over 15 amino acids. J was trimmed by 7 bases and V by 0 bases; bases with no gene match: 9. CDR3: CASSLEAGGLGGYTF. CDR3 bases: TGCGCCAGCAGCTTGGAGGCAGGGGGATTGGGTGGCTACACCTTC.

The CDR3 coding sequence is TGTGCCAGCAGTGGACAGGGAACTGAAGCTTTCTTT. This sequence encodes CASSGQGTEAFF. The chain employs TRBV2 and TRBJ1-1; 7 nucleotides match TRBD1. The V and J ends lost 4 bases and 5 bases, in that order; junction bases with no gene match: 1. CDR3 size: 12 residues. Germline V gene lookup returns CDR1 SNHLY and CDR2 FYNNEI.

The chain uses TRBV7-2 and TRBJ1-5; possible D gene TRBD1, 5 bases. The V gene lost 2 bases and the J gene lost 6 bases, with 14 bases spanning the gap. This CDR3 is built from 15 residues. Germline CDR1 reads SGHTA; CDR2 reads FQGNSA. This CDR3 reads CASSLLGGNSQPQHF. Written as DNA, the CDR3 is TGTGCCAGCAGCTTACTGGGGGGGAACTCTCAGCCCCAGCATTTT.

The chain couples TRBV30 to TRBJ1-4, with TRBD1 identical over 9 bases. Losses at the gene ends were 2 bases for V and 8 bases for J; bases not matched to a gene: 12. The CDR3 totals 16 residues. Germline CDR1 is GTSNPN and CDR2 is SVGIG (reference sequence). Written as DNA, the CDR3 is TGTGCCTGGAGTTCGACTCCGGGACAGGGCAAGGAAAAACTGTTTTTT. This encodes CAWSSTPGQGKEKLFF.